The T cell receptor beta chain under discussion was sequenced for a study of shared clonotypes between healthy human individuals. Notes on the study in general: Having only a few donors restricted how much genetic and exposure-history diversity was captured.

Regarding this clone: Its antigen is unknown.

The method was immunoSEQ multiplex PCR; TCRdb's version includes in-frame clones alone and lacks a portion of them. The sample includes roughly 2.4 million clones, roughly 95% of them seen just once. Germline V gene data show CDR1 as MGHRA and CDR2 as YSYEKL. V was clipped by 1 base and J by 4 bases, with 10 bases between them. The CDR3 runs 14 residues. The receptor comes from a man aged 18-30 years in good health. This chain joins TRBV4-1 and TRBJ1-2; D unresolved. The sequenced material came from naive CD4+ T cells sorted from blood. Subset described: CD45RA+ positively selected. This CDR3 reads CASSQVLALYGYTF. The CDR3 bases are TGCGCCAGCAGCCAAGTGTTGGCCCTCTATGGCTACACCTTC.